These 18 T cell receptor beta chains were all obtained from the same sample, sequenced in a study of CD8 T cells in ankylosing spondylitis (dated by TCRdb to the late 2010s). Library prep was done by 5' RACE. Instrument on record: Illumina HiSeq 2500. TCRdb reworked the public reads: Q25 trimming with fastp, MiXCR clone assembly, productive beta chains retained. A single entry per CDR3 protein holds the most common genes and DNA from its merged rows. The sample table lists 340,000 or so distinct CDR3 sequences, roughly 14% of them with a count of one. Approximately 0.99% of the sample rests with the top ten. Sequencing was carried out using blood, either unsorted or a sorted T cell fraction (not recorded which). The receptors here all came from a male donor with ankylosing spondylitis or in good health (not recorded which).

The chain has TRBV10-3 and TRBJ1-1, with a possible D match to TRBD1 (5 bases). Germline loops: CDR1 ENHRY, CDR2 SYGVKD. CDR3 length: 13 amino acids. Trimming removed 2 bases from V and 4 bases from J, with 8 bases in between. The CDR3 DNA follows: TGTGCCATCAGTGAGACTGGGACCACTGAAGCTTTCTTT. It is translated as CAISETGTTEAFF.

The rearrangement links TRBV10-2 to TRBJ2-5; 10 nucleotides line up with TRBD1. The CDR3 is 14 residues long. The germline gives CDR1 WSHSY, CDR2 SAAADI. Losses at the gene ends were 6 bases for V and 4 bases for J; bases not matched to a gene: 5. Here the CDR3 reads CASRDRGRSETQYF. CDR3 bases: TGCGCCAGCAGAGACAGGGGGCGGTCAGAGACCCAGTACTTC.

The chain is built from TRBV10-2 and TRBJ2-3; the match to TRBD2 covers 9 bases. V was clipped by 4 bases and J by 0 bases; unmatched bases: 8. CDR3 size: 17 residues. Germline V gives CDR1 WSHSY, CDR2 SAAADI. CDR3 sequence reads: CASSAPGLAPSTDTQYF. In DNA, the CDR3 is TGCGCCAGCAGTGCCCCGGGACTAGCCCCAAGCACAGATACGCAGTATTTT.

This rearrangement joins TRBV5-1 to TRBJ2-1; TRBD2 matches at 8 bases. The CDR3 is 15 amino acids. In germline, CDR1 is SGHRS, CDR2 YFSETQ. The ends lost 1 base at V and 10 bases at J; junction bases unmatched: 10. Here the CDR3 DNA reads TGCGCCAGCAGCTTGTCTGCGGGGGGTCGGCAAGAGCAGTTCTTC. Translating it yields CASSLSAGGRQEQFF.

This clonotype was recorded many times. The genes are TRBV12-3 or TRBV12-4 and TRBJ1-2, with 7 bases fitting TRBD1. The CDR3 contains 14 residues. J was trimmed by 6 bases and V by 8 bases; bases with no gene match: 12. For the CDR3, the DNA is TGTGCCAGCTGTGGGGACAGTCTACAGAATGGCTACACCTTC. It translates to CASCGDSLQNGYTF.

The V gene is TRBV29-1, the J gene TRBJ2-1, with a tentative D call TRBD1 (6 bases). Germline V gene lookup returns CDR1 SQVTM and CDR2 ANQGSEA. The CDR3 loop spans 13 amino acids. V was cut by 5 bases and J by 10 bases, with 18 bases left in between. The DNA for the CDR3 is TGCAGCGTTCTGAGGACAGTGAGGGAAGAGCAGTTCTTC. This encodes CSVLRTVREEQFF.

Only one count was recorded for this clonotype. V is TRBV4-1 and J is TRBJ2-6; no definite D call. The CDR3 is 16 residues long. Germline V lookup: CDR1 MGHRA, CDR2 YSYEKL. The germline V and J ends were trimmed by 0 bases and 2 bases, with 8 bases remaining between them. Here the CDR3 reads CASSQERRAGANVLTF. As DNA, the CDR3 is TGCGCCAGCAGCCAAGAAAGAAGAGCTGGGGCCAACGTCCTGACTTTC.

The chain is built from TRBV10-3 and TRBJ1-3; D is perhaps TRBD1 (6 bases). The CDR3 consists of 14 residues. The germline V gene encodes CDR1 ENHRY and CDR2 SYGVKD. Trimming left V 4 bases short and J 0 bases short, with 7 bases between. DNA of the CDR3: TGTGCCATCAGTGGGGGGGCCTCTGGAAACACCATATATTTT. This codes for CAISGGASGNTIYF.

This clonotype was recorded a few times. V usage is TRBV20-1 and J usage is TRBJ2-1; tentatively, D is TRBD1 or TRBD2 (6 bases each). The germline V and J ends were trimmed by 4 bases and 1 base, with 8 bases remaining between them. Germline V lookup: CDR1 DFQATT, CDR2 SNEGSKA (reference sequence). CDR3 size: 13 residues. The chain's CDR3 is CSAKGGSYNEQFF. CDR3 bases: TGCAGTGCTAAGGGGGGATCCTACAATGAGCAGTTCTTC.

This clonotype was picked up a small number of times. The chain joins TRBV5-5 to TRBJ2-7; no clear D. Germline lookup yields CDR1 SGHKS and CDR2 YYEKEE (reference sequence). V shed 5 bases and J shed 4 bases, with 10 bases lying between them. CDR3 length: 12 amino acids. The chain's CDR3 is CASRTLGYEQYF. The CDR3 DNA is TGTGCCAGCAGGACCCTTGGGTACGAGCAGTACTTC.

This clonotype was detected a few times. The chain uses TRBV5-1 and TRBJ1-2, with D possibly TRBD1 on 6 matching bases. Per germline, CDR1 SGHRS and CDR2 YFSETQ. The CDR3 runs to 16 residues. The V end was cut by 4 bases, the J end by 0 bases, with 16 bases between. The CDR3 is CASSPAGAPANYGYTF. CDR3 nucleotides: TGCGCCAGCAGCCCGGCAGGGGCCCCAGCTAACTATGGCTACACCTTC.

V is TRBV19 and J is TRBJ2-5; tentative D call: TRBD2 (5 bases). Trimming cost V 3 bases and J 4 bases, with 12 bases left between them. CDR3 size: 14 residues. Germline-derived CDR1 and CDR2 are LNHDA and SQIVND (reference sequence). The CDR3 region is CASSMSLAVETQYF. The CDR3, as DNA: TGTGCCAGTAGTATGAGCCTAGCAGTAGAGACCCAGTACTTC.

In its sample, this clonotype was seen a few times. This sequence joins TRBV11-1 and TRBJ2-1; 7 bases align to TRBD2. The CDR3 covers 18 residues. The trim removed 0 bases at V and 5 bases at J, leaving 13 bases unmatched. Germline lookup yields CDR1 SGHAT and CDR2 FQDESV (reference sequence). The CDR3, as DNA: TGTGCCAGCAGCTTAGCCAGGCTGACTAGCCGAACTGACAATGAGCAGTTCTTC. Residues: CASSLARLTSRTDNEQFF.

This clonotype was observed at least ten times. The chain links TRBV4-1 to TRBJ1-1; weak D call: TRBD1 (6 bases). In germline, CDR1 is MGHRA, CDR2 YSYEKL. Deletions cut 3 bases from V and 4 bases from J, with 21 bases between. The CDR3 runs 17 residues. The CDR3: CASSQNPRAGDRTEAFF. The DNA for the CDR3 is TGCGCCAGCAGCCAGAACCCAAGGGCAGGGGATCGCACTGAAGCTTTCTTT.

The J gene is TRBJ2-1, the V gene TRBV11-2, with 7 bases fitting TRBD1. The CDR3 is 16 amino acids. V shed 1 base and J 7 bases; nucleotides not matched to a gene: 10. Germline V gene data show CDR1 as SGHAT and CDR2 as FQNNGV. The CDR3 protein is CASSLAGTAFLNEQFF. DNA for the CDR3: TGTGCCAGCAGCTTAGCCGGGACAGCCTTTTTGAATGAGCAGTTCTTC.

This clonotype was detected only a few times. The chain is built from TRBV5-1 and TRBJ2-1; 7 bases are shared with TRBD2. Looked up from germline, CDR1 is SGHRS and CDR2 is YFSETQ. Trimming cost V 5 bases and J 2 bases; bases outside gene matches: 13. The CDR3 length is 17 residues. The CDR3 here is CASSHQGGGGPYNEQFF. The CDR3 bases are TGCGCCAGCAGTCACCAGGGCGGCGGGGGACCCTACAATGAGCAGTTCTTC.

In DNA form, the CDR3 reads TGCAGTGCTAGGTCGCTAGCGGGAGGGTCCGGGGAGCTGTTTTTT. As protein: CSARSLAGGSGELFF. V and J are TRBV20-1 and TRBJ2-2, with TRBD2 identical over 12 bases. Germline CDR1 reads DFQATT; CDR2 reads SNEGSKA (reference sequence). CDR3 length: 15 amino acids. V lost 3 bases and J lost 6; bases outside the gene matches: 5.

The rearrangement links TRBV7-7 to TRBJ2-3; D might be TRBD2 (6 bases). The V gene's germline CDR1 is SSHAT and CDR2 FNYEAQ (reference sequence). The CDR3 extends over 14 amino acids. The V end lost 5 bases, the J end lost 6 bases, and 15 bases lay between the germline ends. CDR3 bases: TGTGCCAGCAGCCCAACTAGCAGGGCGGATACGCAGTATTTT. Translation: CASSPTSRADTQYF.